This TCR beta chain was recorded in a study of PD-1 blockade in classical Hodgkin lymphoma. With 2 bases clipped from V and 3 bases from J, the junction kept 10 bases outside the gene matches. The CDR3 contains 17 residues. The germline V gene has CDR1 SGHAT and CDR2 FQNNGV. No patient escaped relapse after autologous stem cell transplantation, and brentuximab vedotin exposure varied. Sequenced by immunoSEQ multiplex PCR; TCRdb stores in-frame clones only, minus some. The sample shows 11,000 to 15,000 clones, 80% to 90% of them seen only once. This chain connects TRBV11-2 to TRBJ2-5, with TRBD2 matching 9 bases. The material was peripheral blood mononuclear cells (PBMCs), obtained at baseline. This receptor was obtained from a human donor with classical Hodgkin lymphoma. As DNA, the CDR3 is TGTGCCAGCAGCTTACTTTTTGGGCTAGCGGGGAAAGAGACCCAGTACTTC. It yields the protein CASSLLFGLAGKETQYF.